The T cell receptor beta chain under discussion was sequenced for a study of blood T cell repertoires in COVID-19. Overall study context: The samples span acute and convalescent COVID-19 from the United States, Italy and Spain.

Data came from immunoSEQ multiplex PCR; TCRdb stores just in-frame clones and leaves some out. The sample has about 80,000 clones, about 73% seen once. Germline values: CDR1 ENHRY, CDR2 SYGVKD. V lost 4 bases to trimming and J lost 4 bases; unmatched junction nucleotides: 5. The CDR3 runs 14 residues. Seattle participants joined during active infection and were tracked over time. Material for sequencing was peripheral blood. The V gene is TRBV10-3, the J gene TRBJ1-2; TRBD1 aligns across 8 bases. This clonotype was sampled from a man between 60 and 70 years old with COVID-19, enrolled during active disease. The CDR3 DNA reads TGTGCCATCAGTGCCGCAGGGGGCATCTATGGCTACACCTTC. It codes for CAISAAGGIYGYTF.